This paragraph covers one T cell receptor (beta chain) sequence. Its antigen is unidentified. The data stem from a study of T cell responses to AZD1222 COVID-19 vaccine. Notes on the study in general: Possibly, clonal diversity was underestimated; donors were largely white British and included more females. Spike-specific TCRs gained breadth and depth after people received two AZD1222 doses.

Looked up from germline, CDR1 is MNHEY and CDR2 is SVGAGI. Trimming took off 10 bases at V and 5 bases at J, with 23 bases between the two ends. The CDR3 contains 15 residues. Clones were read by immunoSEQ multiplex PCR, and TCRdb kept only the in-frame ones, dropping some. Altogether 150,000 to 200,000 clones are present, roughly 92% being singletons, with the ten largest covering more than 9%. The sequenced sample was peripheral blood, obtained on day 0 of AZD1222 vaccination. This TCR was recovered from an adult in good health. The chain carries TRBV6-5 and TRBJ1-2, with a tentative D call TRBD1 (6 bases). The CDR3 here is CATIPDSLSFYGYTF. In DNA form, the CDR3 reads TGTGCCACCATTCCGGACAGCCTAAGCTTTTATGGCTACACCTTC.